This paragraph reports one T cell receptor beta chain. Its antigen is unidentified. This sample was included in a study of cytomegalovirus exposure and HLA in healthy donors. Study-level results: The study designated fewer than 200 TCR beta chains cytomegalovirus-associated. Cytomegalovirus status was reportedly diagnosed by the classifier with high specificity and sensitivity.

Some clones are missing from TCRdb's copy, which holds only in-frame ones; the method was immunoSEQ multiplex PCR. The table shows 120,000 to 150,000 clones, with roughly 87% occurring only once. CDR1 SSHAT and CDR2 FNYEAQ come from the germline V gene (reference sequence). The CDR3 runs to 21 residues. V shed 2 bases, J shed 7 bases, and the junction held 20 bases outside the gene matches. The receptor was derived from a man aged 18-30 years in good health and CMV-seropositive. The specimen was PBMCs. The chain couples TRBV7-7 to TRBJ2-1; 13 bases line up with TRBD2. The CDR3 DNA follows: TGTGCCAGCAGCTTACTGCCACCGGGACTAGCGGGACCGAATACCCGGAATGAGCAGTTCTTC. It specifies CASSLLPPGLAGPNTRNEQFF.